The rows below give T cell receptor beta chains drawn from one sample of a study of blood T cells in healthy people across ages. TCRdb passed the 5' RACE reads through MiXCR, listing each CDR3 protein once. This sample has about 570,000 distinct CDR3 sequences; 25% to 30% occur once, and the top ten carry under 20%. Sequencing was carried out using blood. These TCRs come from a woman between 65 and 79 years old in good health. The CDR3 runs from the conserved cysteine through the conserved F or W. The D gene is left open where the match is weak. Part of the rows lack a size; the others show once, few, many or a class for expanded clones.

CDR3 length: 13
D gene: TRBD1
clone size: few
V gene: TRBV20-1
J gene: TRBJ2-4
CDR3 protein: CSARGGTGPTGYF
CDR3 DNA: TGCAGTGCTAGAGGGGGGACAGGACCGACAGGGTACTTC

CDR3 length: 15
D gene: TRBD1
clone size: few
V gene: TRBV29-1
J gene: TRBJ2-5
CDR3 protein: CSVRRSDRGPGEQYF
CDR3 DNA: TGCAGCGTCCGACGCTCGGACAGGGGTCCAGGGGAGCAGTACTTC

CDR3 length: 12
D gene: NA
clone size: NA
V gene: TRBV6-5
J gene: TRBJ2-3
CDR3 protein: CASRDHTDTQYF
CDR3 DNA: TGTGCCAGCAGAGACCACACAGATACGCAGTATTTT

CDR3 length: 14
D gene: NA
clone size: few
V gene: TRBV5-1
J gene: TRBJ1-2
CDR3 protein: CASSLDKGVYGYTF
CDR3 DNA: TGCGCCAGCAGCTTGGACAAGGGCGTCTATGGCTACACCTTC

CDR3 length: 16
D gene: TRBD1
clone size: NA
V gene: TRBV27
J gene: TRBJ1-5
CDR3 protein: CASSSIRDRGDQPQHF
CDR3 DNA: TGTGCCAGCAGTTCTATCCGGGACAGGGGAGATCAGCCCCAGCATTTT

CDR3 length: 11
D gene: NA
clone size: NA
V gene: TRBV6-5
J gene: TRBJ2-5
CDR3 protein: CASSSVATQYF
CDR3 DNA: TGTGCCAGCAGTTCGGTGGCGACCCAGTACTTC

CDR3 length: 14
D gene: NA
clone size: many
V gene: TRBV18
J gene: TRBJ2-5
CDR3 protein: CASSPGRLQETQYF
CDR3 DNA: TGTGCCAGCTCACCAGGGCGGTTACAAGAGACCCAGTACTTC

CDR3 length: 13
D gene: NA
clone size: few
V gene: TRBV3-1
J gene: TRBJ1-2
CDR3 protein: CASSRLRVDGYTF
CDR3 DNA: TGTGCCAGCAGCCGTTTGCGGGTGGATGGCTACACCTTC

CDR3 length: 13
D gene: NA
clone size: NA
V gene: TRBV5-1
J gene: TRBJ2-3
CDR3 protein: CASSLLGQDTQYF
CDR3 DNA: TGCGCCAGCAGCTTGTTGGGTCAGGATACGCAGTATTTT

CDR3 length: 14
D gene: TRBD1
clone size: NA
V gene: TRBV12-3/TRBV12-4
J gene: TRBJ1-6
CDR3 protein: CASSLPGQNSPLHF
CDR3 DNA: TGTGCCAGCAGTTTACCGGGACAGAATTCACCCCTCCACTTT

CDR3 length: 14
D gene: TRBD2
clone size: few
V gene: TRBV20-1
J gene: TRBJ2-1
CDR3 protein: CSARGRAGASEQFF
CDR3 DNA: TGCAGTGCTAGAGGGAGAGCGGGGGCATCTGAGCAGTTCTTC

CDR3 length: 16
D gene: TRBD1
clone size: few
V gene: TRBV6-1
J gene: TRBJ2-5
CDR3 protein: CASSELGPGQSETQYF
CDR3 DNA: TGTGCCAGCAGTGAATTGGGCCCGGGACAGTCGGAGACCCAGTACTTC